This T cell receptor (beta chain) is from a study of T cell responses to AZD1222 COVID-19 vaccine. Study findings and constraints: Targeting of unmutated variant regions was reportedly seen in nearly half of spike-specific TCRs. Baseline seropositivity characterized only a handful of AZD1222 recipients.

A remark on this clone: Its antigen is unknown.

TCRdb's copy holds only in-frame clones and misses some; the assay was immunoSEQ multiplex PCR. The repertoire has about 110,000 clones, 85% to 90% of them found once; the top ten carry about 4.9%. CDR1 is GTSNPN, CDR2 SVGIG, per germline (reference sequence). This CDR3 has 15 residues. V gave up 3 bases and J gave up 2 bases, with 16 bases separating them. The starting material was peripheral blood, obtained on day 0 of AZD1222 vaccination. V gene TRBV30 combines with J gene TRBJ1-2; possibly TRBD1 for D (6 bases). The clonotype comes from an adult in good health. CDR3 amino acids: CAWRSPGEVNYGYTF. CDR3 bases: TGTGCCTGGAGATCCCCAGGGGAGGTAAACTATGGCTACACCTTC.